These 9 T cell receptor beta chains share one sample of origin, sequenced in a study of blood T cell repertoires in COVID-19. The method was immunoSEQ multiplex PCR; TCRdb's version includes in-frame clones alone and lacks a portion of them. The data hold about 170,000 clones, with around four fifths observed a single time. The sequenced material came from peripheral blood. The receptors derive from a man aged 35 to 55 who had recovered from COVID-19.

The rearrangement links TRBV11-3 to TRBJ2-5, with D possibly being TRBD1 (6 bases). The V gene lost 4 bases and the J gene lost 7 bases, with 16 bases spanning the gap. In germline, CDR1 is SGHNT, CDR2 YENEEA. This CDR3 region has 14 residues. The CDR3 region is CASSSGVRVGTQYF. The CDR3 DNA sequence: TGTGCCAGCAGCTCAGGGGTGAGAGTGGGGACCCAGTACTTC.

The rearrangement uses TRBV2 and TRBJ2-1; maybe TRBD2 (5 bases). CDR1 and CDR2 (germline): SNHLY, FYNNEI. With 7 bases removed from V and 6 bases from J, the gap between germline ends came to 16 bases. The CDR3 spans 14 residues. The CDR3, as DNA: TGTGCCAGCACTCGAGCGGAAGGGAGCAATGAGCAGTTCTTC. This encodes CASTRAEGSNEQFF. Together with reference TRBV2 and TRBJ2-1, the CDR3 gives the full variable domain: EPEVTQTPSHQVTQMGQEVILRCVPISNHLYFYWYRQILGQKVEFLVSFYNNEISEKSEIFDDQFSVERPDGSNFTLKIRSTKLEDSAMYFCASTRAEGSNEQFFGPGTRLTVL.

The chain is built from TRBV10-1 and TRBJ2-3; a possible D gene is TRBD2 (6 bases). Trimming pared 10 bases from V and 6 bases from J, leaving 14 bases between. The CDR3 contains 12 residues. CDR1 is WNHNN and CDR2 is SYGVQD in the germline V gene (reference sequence). CDR3 coding DNA: TGCGCCACCGGACGGAGGGAGGATACGCAGTATTTT. It specifies CATGRREDTQYF.

V gene TRBV27 combines with J gene TRBJ1-1; D not resolved. Germline V CDR1 and CDR2: MNHEY, SMNVEV (reference sequence). Trimming cost V 2 bases and J 1 base, with 5 bases left between them. The CDR3 is 13 residues long. The CDR3 reads CASSLRRNTEAFF. CDR3 coding DNA: TGTGCCAGCAGTTTAAGGAGGAACACTGAAGCTTTCTTT.

This chain links TRBV11-3 with TRBJ2-2, with D uncertain. The germline V gene has CDR1 SGHNT and CDR2 YENEEA. With 1 base removed from V and 2 bases from J, the gap between germline ends came to 8 bases. The CDR3 has 15 residues. The CDR3 loop reads CASSLGFQNTGELFF. DNA for the CDR3: TGTGCCAGCAGCTTAGGTTTCCAAAACACCGGGGAGCTGTTTTTT.

This clone was observed a single time. The chain is built from TRBV12-3 or TRBV12-4 and TRBJ1-4; 8 nucleotides agree with TRBD1. With 5 bases clipped from V and 8 bases from J, the junction kept 4 bases outside the gene matches. The CDR3 is 13 amino acids. This CDR3 is CASSMAGGEKLFF. CDR3 nucleotide sequence: TGTGCCAGCAGTATGGCAGGGGGCGAAAAACTGTTTTTT.

The chain uses TRBV19 and TRBJ1-5; the D is unclear. The CDR3 loop spans 15 amino acids. Germline V gene sequence: CDR1 LNHDA, CDR2 SQIVND (reference sequence). Trimming stripped 3 bases from V and 0 bases from J, with 9 bases between. CDR3 residues: CASSIGINSNQPQHF. CDR3 nucleotide sequence: TGTGCCAGTAGTATCGGGATAAATAGCAATCAGCCCCAGCATTTT.

The chain couples TRBV6-5 to TRBJ2-1, with D maybe TRBD2 (6 bases). Germline assignment: CDR1 MNHEY and CDR2 SVGAGI. There are 15 residues in the CDR3. With 2 bases removed from V and 7 bases from J, the gap between germline ends came to 15 bases. As DNA, the CDR3 is TGTGCCAGCAGTTACCCGGGCTCGGAGGGGAATGAGCAGTTCTTC. It is translated as CASSYPGSEGNEQFF.

This rearrangement joins TRBV11-2 to TRBJ1-4, with 12 bases identical to TRBD1. V shed 11 bases, J shed 3 bases, and the junction held 10 bases outside the gene matches. Germline loops: CDR1 SGHAT, CDR2 FQNNGV. This CDR3 has 16 amino acids. The CDR3 sequence is CASQGQGASANEKLFF. In DNA form, the CDR3 reads TGTGCCTCCCAGGGACAGGGGGCTTCGGCTAATGAAAAACTGTTTTTT. Full variable domain (outside the CDR3, taken from reference TRBV11-2 and TRBJ1-4): EAGVAQSPRYKIIEKRQSVAFWCNPISGHATLYWYQQILGQGPKLLIQFQNNGVVDDSQLPKDRFSAERLKGVDSTLKIQPAKLEDSAVYLCASQGQGASANEKLFFGSGTQLSVL.